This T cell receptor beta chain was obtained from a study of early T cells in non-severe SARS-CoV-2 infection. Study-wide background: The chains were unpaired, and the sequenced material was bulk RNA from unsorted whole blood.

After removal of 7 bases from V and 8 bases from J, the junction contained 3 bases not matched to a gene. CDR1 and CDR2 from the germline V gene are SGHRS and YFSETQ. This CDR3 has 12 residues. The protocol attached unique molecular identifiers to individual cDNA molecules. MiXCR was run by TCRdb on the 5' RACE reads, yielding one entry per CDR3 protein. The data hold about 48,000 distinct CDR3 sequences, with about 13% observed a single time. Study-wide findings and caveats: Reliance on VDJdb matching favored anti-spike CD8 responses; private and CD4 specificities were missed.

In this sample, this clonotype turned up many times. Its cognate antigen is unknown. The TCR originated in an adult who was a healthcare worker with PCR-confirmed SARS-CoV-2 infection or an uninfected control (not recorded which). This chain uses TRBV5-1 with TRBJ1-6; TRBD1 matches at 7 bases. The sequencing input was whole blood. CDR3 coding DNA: TGCGCCAGCGGGACAGAGGATTCACCCCTCCACTTT. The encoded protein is CASGTEDSPLHF.